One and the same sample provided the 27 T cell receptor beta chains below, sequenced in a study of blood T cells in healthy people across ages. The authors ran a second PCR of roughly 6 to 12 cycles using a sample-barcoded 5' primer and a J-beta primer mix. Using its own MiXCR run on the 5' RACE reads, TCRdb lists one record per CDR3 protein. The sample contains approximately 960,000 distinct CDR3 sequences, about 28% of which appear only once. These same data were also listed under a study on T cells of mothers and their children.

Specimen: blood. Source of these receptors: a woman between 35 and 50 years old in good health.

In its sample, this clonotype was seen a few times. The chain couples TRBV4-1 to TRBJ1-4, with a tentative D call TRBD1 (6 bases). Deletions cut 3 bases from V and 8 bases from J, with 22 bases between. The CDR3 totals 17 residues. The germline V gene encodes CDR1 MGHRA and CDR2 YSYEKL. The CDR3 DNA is TGCGCCAGCAGCCAGGACAGAGGCGGGACGGGTTGGGAAAAACTGTTTTTT. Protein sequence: CASSQDRGGTGWEKLFF.

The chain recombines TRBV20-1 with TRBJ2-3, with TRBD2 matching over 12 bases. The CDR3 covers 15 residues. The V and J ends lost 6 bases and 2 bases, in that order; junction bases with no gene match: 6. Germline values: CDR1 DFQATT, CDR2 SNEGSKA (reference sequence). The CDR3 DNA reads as TGCAGTGCCCGACTAGCGGGGGCTCCCACAGATACGCAGTATTTT. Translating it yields CSARLAGAPTDTQYF.

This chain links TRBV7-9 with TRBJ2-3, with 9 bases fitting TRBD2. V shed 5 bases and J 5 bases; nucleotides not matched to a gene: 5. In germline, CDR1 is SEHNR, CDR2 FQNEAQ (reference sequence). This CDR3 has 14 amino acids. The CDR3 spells CASSRGLAKDTQYF. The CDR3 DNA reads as TGTGCCAGCAGCCGGGGACTAGCAAAAGATACGCAGTATTTT.

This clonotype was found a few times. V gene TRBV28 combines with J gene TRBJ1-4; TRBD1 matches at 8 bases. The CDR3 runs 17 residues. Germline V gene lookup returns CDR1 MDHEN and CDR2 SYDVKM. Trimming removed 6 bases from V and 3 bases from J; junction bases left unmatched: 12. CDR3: CASSLDRGRVANEKLFF. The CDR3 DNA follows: TGTGCCAGCAGCCTTGACAGGGGAAGGGTCGCTAATGAAAAACTGTTTTTT. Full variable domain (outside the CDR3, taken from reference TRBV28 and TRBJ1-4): DVKVTQSSRYLVKRTGEKVFLECVQDMDHENMFWYRQDPGLGLRLIYFSYDVKMKEKGDIPEGYSVSREKKERFSLILESASTNQTSMYLCASSLDRGRVANEKLFFGSGTQLSVL.

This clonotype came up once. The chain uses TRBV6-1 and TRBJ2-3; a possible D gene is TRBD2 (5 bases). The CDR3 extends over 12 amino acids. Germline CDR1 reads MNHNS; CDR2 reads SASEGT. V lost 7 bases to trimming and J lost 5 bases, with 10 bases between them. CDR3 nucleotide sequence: TGTGCCAGCATTTACGGGATAGATACGCAGTATTTT. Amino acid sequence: CASIYGIDTQYF.

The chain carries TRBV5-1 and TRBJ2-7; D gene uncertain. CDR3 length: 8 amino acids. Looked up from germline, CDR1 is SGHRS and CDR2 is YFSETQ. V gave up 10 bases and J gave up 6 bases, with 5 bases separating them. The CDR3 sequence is CARSEQYF. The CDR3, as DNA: TGCGCCCGAAGCGAGCAGTACTTC.

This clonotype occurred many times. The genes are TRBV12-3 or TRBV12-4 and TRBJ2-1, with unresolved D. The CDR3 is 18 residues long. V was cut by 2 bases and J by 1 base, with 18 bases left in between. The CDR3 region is CASSLFGVDVGSYNEQFF. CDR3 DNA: TGTGCCAGCAGTTTATTCGGTGTAGATGTTGGGTCCTACAATGAGCAGTTCTTC.

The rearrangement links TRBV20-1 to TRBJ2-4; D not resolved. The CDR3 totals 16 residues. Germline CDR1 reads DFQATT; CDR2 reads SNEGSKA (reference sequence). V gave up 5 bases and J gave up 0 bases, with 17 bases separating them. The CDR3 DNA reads TGCAGTGCTGGACCCCAGGAGACCTTAGCCAAAAACATTCAGTACTTC. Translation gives CSAGPQETLAKNIQYF.

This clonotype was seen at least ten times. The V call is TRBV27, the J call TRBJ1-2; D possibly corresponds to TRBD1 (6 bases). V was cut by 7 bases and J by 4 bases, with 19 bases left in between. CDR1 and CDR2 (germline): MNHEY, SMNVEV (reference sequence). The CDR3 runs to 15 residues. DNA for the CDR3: TGTGCCAGCATCGACCCGTCAAGGGGGGGCTATGGCTACACCTTC. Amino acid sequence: CASIDPSRGGYGYTF.

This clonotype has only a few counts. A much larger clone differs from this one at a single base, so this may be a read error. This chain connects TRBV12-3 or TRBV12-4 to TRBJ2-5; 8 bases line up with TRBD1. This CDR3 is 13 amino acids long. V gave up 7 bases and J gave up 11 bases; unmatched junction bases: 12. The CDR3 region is CASTFGQGSEQYF. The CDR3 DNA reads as TGTGCCAGCACCTTCGGACAGGGCAGTGAGCAGTACTTC.

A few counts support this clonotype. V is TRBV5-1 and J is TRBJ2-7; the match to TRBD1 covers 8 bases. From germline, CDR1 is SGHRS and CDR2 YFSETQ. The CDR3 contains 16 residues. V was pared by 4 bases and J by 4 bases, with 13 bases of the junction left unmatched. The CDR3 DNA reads TGCGCCAGCAGCCTTGGGACGCGACAGGGGCAATACGAGCAGTACTTC. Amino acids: CASSLGTRQGQYEQYF.

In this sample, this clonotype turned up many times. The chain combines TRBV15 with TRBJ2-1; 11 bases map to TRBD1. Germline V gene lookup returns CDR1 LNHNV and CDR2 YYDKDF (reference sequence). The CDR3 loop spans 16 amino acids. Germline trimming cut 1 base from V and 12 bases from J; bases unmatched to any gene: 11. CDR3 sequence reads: CATSRGARTGGQVQFF. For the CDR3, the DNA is TGTGCCACCAGCAGAGGCGCCCGGACAGGGGGCCAAGTGCAGTTCTTC.

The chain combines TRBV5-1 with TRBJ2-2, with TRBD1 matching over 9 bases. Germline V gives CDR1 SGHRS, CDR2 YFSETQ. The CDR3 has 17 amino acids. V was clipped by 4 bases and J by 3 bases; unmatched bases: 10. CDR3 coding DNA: TGCGCCAGCAGCCCGGGACAGGGAAAGCCCTACACCGGGGAGCTGTTTTTT. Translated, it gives CASSPGQGKPYTGELFF.

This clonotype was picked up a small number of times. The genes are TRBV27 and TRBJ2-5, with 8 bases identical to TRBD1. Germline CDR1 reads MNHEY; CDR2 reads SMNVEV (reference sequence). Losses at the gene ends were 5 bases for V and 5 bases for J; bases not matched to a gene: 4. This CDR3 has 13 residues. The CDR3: CASSDRGPETQYF. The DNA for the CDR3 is TGTGCCAGCAGTGACAGGGGTCCCGAGACCCAGTACTTC.

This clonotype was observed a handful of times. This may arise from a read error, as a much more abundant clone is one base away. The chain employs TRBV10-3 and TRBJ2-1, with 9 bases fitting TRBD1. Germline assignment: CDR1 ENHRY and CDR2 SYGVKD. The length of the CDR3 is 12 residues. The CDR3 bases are TGTGCCAGCAGTGCCAACCGGGACAGGGCGTTCTTC. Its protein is CASSANRDRAFF.

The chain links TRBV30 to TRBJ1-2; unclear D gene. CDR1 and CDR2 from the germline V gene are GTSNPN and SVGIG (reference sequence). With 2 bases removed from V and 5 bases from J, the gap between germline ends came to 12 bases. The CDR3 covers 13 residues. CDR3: CAWSLVRHYGYTF. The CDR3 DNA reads TGTGCCTGGAGTTTGGTGCGGCATTATGGCTACACCTTC.

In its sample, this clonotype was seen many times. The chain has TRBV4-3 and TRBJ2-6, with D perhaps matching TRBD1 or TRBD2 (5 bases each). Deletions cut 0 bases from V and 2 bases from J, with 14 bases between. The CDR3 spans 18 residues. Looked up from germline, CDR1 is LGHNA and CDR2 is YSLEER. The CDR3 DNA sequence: TGCGCCAGCAGCCAAGATGCCGCCGGGACCACTGGGGCCAACGTCCTGACTTTC. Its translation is CASSQDAAGTTGANVLTF.

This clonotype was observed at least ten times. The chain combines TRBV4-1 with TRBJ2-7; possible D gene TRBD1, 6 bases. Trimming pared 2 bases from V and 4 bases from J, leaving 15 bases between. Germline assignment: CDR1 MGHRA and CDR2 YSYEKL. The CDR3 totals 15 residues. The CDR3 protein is CASSQSTGGRYEQYF. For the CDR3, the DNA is TGCGCCAGCAGCCAATCGACAGGTGGACGATACGAGCAGTACTTC.

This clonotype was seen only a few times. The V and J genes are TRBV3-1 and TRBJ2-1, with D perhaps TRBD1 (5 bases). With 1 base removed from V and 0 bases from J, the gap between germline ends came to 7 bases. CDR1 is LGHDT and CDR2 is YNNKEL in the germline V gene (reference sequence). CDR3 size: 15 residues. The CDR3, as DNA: TGTGCCAGCAGCCAAGTCAGGGTCTCCTACAATGAGCAGTTCTTC. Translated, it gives CASSQVRVSYNEQFF.

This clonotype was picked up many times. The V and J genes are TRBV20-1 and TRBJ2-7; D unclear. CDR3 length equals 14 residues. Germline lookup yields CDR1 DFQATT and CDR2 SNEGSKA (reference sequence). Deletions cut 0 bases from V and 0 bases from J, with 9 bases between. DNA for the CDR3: TGCAGTGCTAGAGATTGGGAAGTCTCCTACGAGCAGTACTTC. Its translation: CSARDWEVSYEQYF.

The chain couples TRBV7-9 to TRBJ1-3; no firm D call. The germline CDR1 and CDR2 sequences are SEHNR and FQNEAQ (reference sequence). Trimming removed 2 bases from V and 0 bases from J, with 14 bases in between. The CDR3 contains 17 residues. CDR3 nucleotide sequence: TGTGCCAGCAGCTTACCTTACGGAGCTTACTCTGGAAACACCATATATTTT. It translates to CASSLPYGAYSGNTIYF.

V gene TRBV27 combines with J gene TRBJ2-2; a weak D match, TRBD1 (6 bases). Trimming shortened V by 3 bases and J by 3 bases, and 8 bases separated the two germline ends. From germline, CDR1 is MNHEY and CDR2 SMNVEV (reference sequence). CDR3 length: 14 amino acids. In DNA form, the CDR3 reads TGTGCCAGCAGTTTGAACAGGGACACCGGGGAGCTGTTTTTT. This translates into CASSLNRDTGELFF.

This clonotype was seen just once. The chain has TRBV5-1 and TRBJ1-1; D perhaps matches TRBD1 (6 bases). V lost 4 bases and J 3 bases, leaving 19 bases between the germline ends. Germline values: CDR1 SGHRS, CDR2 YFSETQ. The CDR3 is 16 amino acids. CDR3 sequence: CASSLWGQGSDTEAFF. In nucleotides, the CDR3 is TGCGCCAGCAGCCTTTGGGGGCAGGGGAGTGACACTGAAGCTTTCTTT.

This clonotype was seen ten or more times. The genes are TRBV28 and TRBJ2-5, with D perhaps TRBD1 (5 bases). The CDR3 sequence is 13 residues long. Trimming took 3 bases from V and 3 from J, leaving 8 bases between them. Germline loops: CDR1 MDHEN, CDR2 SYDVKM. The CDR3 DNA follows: TGTGCCAGCAGTTTTGAGACAGAAGAGACCCAGTACTTC. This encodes CASSFETEETQYF.

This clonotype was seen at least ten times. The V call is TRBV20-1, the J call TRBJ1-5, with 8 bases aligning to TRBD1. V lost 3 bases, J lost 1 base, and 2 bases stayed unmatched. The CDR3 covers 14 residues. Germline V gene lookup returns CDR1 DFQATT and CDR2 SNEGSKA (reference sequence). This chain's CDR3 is CSARTGASNQPQHF. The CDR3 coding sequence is TGCAGTGCTAGGACAGGGGCGAGCAATCAGCCCCAGCATTTT.

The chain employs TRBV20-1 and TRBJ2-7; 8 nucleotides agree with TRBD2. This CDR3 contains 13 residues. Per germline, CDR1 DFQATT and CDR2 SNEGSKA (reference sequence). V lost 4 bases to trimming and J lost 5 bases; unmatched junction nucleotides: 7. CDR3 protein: CSAMTSGGHEQYF. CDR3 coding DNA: TGCAGTGCTATGACCAGCGGGGGCCACGAGCAGTACTTC.

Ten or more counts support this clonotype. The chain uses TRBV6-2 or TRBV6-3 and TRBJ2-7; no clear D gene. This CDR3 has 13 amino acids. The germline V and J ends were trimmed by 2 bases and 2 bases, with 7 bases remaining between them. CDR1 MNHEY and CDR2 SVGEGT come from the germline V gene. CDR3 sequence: CASSYQVTYEQYF. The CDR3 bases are TGTGCCAGCAGTTACCAGGTTACCTACGAGCAGTACTTC.